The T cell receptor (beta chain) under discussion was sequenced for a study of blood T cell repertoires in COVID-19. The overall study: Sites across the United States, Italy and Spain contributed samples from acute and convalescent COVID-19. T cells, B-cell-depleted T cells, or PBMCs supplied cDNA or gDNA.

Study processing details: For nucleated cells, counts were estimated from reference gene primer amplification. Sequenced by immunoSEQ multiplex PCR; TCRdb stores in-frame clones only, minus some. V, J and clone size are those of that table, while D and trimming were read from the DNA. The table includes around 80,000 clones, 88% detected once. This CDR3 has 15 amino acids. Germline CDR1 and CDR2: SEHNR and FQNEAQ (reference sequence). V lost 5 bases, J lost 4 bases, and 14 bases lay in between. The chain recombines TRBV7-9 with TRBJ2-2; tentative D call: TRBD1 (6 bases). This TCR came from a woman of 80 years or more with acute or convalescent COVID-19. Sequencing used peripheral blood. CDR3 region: CASSPGQSATGELFF. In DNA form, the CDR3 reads TGTGCCAGCAGCCCCGGACAGTCGGCCACCGGGGAGCTGTTTTTT. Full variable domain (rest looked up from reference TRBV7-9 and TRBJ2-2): DTGVSQNPRHKITKRGQNVTFRCDPISEHNRLYWYRQTLGQGPEFLTYFQNEAQLEKSRLLSDRFSAERPKGSFSTLEIQRTEQGDSAMYLCASSPGQSATGELFFGEGSRLTVL.